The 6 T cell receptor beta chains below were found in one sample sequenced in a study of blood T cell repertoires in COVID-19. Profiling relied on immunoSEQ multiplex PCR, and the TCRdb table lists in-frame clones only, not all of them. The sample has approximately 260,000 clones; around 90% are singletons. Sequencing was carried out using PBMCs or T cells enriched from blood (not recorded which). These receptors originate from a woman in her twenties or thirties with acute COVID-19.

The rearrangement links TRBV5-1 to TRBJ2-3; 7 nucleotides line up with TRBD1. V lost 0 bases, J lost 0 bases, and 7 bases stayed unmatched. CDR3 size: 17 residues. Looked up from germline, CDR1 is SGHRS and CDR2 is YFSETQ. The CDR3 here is CASSLGRDSSSTDTQYF. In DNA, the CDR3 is TGCGCCAGCAGCTTGGGTCGGGACAGTTCTAGCACAGATACGCAGTATTTT.

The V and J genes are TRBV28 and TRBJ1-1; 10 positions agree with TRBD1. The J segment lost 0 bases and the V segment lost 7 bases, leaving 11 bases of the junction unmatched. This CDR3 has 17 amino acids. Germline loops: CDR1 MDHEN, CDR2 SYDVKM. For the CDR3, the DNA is TGTGCCAGCAACTTTGTGGGACAGGGGATGGTGAACACTGAAGCTTTCTTT. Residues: CASNFVGQGMVNTEAFF.

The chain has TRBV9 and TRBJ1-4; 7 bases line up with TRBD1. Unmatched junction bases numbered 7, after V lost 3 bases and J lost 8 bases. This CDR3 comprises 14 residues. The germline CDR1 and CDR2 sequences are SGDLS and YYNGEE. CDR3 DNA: TGTGCCAGCAGCGAGGGACAGTTGGAAGAAAAACTGTTTTTT. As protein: CASSEGQLEEKLFF. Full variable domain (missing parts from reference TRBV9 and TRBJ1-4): DSGVTQTPKHLITATGQRVTLRCSPRSGDLSVYWYQQSLDQGLQFLIQYYNGEERAKGNILERFSAQQFPDLHSELNLSSLELGDSALYFCASSEGQLEEKLFFGSGTQLSVL.

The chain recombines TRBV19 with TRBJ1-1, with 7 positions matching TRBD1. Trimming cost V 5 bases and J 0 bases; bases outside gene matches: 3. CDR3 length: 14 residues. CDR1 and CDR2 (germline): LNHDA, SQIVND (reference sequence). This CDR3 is CASSRDRVNTEAFF. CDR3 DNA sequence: TGTGCCAGTAGTCGGGACAGAGTGAACACTGAAGCTTTCTTT.

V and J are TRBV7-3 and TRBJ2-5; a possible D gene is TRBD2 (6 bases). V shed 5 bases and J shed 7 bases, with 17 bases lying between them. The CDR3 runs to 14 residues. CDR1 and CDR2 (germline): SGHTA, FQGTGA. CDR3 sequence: CASSPLGTSGTQYF. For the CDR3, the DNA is TGTGCCAGCAGCCCACTCGGGACTTCTGGGACCCAGTACTTC.

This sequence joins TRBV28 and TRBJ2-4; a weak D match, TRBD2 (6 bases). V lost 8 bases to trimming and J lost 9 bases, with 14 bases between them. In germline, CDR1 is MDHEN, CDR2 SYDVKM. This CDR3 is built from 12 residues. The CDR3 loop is CASAPLGGIQYF. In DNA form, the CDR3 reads TGTGCCAGCGCCCCGCTGGGGGGCATTCAGTACTTC.